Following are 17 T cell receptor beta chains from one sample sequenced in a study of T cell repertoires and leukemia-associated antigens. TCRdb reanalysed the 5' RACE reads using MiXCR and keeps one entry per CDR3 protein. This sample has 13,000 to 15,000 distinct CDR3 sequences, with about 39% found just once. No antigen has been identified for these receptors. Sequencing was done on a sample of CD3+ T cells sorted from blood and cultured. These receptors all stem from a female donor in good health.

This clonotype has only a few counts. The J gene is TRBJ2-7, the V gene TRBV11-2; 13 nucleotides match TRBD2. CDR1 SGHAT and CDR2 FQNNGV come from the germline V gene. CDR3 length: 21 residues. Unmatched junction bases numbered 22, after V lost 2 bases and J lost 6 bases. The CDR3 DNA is TGTGCCAGCAGCTTACCCCCCCCGGGGGGGACTAGCGGGGCCCCGTTGGGCGAGCAGTACTTC. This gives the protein CASSLPPPGGTSGAPLGEQYF.

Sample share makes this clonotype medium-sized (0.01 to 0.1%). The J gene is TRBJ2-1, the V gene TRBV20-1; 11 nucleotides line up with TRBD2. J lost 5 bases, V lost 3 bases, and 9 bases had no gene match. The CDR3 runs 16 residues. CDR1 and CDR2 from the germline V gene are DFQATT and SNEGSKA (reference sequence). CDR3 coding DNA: TGCAGTGCTAGGTCGCTAGCGGGAGGATTCCACAATGAGCAGTTCTTC. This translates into CSARSLAGGFHNEQFF.

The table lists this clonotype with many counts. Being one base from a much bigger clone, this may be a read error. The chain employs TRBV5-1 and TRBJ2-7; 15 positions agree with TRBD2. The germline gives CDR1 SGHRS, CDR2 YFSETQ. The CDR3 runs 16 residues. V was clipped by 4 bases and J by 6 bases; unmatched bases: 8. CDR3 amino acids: CASSLRTSGRASEQYF. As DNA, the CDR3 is TGCGCCAGCAGCCTCCGGACTAGCGGGAGGGCCAGCGAGCAGTACTTC.

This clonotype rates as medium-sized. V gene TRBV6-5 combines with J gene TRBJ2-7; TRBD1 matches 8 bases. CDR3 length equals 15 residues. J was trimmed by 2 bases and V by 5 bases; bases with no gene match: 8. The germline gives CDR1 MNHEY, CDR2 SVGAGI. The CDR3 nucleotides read TGTGCCAGCAGTGGCTGGACAGGGAAAGCCTACGAGCAGTACTTC. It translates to CASSGWTGKAYEQYF.

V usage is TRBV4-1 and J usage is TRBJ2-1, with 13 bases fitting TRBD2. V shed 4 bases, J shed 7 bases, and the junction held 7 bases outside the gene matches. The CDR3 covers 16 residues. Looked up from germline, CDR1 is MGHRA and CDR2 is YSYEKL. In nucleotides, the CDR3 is TGCGCCAGCAGCCCCCTGGGGACTAGCGGGGTAAATGAGCAGTTCTTC. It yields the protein CASSPLGTSGVNEQFF.

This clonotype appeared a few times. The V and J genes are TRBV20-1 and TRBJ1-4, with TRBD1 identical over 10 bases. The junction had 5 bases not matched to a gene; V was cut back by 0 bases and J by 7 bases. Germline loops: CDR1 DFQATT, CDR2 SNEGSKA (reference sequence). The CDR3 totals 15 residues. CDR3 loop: CSARDWGTGVEKLFF. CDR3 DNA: TGCAGTGCTAGAGATTGGGGGACAGGGGTTGAAAAACTGTTTTTT.

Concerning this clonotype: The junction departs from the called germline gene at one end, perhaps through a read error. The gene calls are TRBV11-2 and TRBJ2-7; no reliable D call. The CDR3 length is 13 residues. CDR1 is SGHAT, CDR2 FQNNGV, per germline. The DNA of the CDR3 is TGTGCCAGCTGCTTAGGTAGGGATCGCAAGCAGTACTTC. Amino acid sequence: CASCLGRDRKQYF.

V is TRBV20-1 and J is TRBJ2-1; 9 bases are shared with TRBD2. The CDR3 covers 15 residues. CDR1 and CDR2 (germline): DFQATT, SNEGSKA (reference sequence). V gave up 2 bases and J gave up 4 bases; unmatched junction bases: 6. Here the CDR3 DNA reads TGCAGTGCTAGAACGACTAGCGGAACATACAATGAGCAGTTCTTC. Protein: CSARTTSGTYNEQFF.

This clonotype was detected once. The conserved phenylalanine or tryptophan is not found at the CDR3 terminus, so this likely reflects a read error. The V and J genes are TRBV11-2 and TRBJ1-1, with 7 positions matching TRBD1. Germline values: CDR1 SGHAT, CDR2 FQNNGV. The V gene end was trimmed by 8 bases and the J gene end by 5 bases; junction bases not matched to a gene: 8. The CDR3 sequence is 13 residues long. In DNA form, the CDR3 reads TGTGCCAGCCGCTCGACAGGGAATACTGAAGCTTTCTCT. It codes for CASRSTGNTEAFS.

The CDR3, as DNA: TGTGCCAGCAGCTTACGGGCGGGAAGTTATGAGCAGTTCTTC. Encoded protein: CASSLRAGSYEQFF. The V call is TRBV7-6, the J call TRBJ2-1; D might be TRBD2 (6 bases). Trimming removed 2 bases at V and 8 bases at J, with 13 bases between. This CDR3 region has 14 residues. Germline CDR1 reads SGHVS; CDR2 reads FNYEAQ.

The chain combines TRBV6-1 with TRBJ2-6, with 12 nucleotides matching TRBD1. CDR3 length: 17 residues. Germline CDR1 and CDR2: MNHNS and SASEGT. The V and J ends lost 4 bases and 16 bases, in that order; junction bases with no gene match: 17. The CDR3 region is CASSAGTGGSGANILTF. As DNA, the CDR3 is TGTGCCAGCAGTGCCGGGACAGGGGGCTCTGGGGCCAACATTCTGACTTTC.

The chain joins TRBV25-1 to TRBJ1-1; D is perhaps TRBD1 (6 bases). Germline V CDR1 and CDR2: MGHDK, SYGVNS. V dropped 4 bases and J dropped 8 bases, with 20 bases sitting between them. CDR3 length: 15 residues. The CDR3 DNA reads TGTGCCAGCAGTGCCCCGGCGCGGCGGGGGACAGAAGCTTTCTTT. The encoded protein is CASSAPARRGTEAFF.

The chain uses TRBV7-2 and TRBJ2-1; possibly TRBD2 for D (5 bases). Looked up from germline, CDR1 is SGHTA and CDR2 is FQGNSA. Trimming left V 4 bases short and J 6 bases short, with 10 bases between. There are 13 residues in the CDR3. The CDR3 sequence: CASSYVRANEQFF. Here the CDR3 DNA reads TGTGCCAGCAGCTACGTGAGGGCCAATGAGCAGTTCTTC.

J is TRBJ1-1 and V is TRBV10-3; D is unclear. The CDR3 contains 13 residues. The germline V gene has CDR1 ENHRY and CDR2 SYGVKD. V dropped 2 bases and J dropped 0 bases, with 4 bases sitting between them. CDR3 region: CAISEGLNTEAFF. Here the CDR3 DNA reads TGTGCCATCAGTGAGGGGTTGAACACTGAAGCTTTCTTT.

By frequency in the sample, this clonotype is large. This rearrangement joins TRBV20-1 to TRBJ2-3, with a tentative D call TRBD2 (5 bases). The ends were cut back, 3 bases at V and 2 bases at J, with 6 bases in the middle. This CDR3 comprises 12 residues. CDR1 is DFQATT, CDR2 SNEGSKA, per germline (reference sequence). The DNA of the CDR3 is TGCAGTGCTAGCGGGGACACAGATACGCAGTATTTT. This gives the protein CSASGDTDTQYF.

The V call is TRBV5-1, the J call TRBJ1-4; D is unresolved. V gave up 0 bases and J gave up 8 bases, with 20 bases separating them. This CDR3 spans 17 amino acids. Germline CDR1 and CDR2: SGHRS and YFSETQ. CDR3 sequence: CASSLEAGAAWSEKLFF. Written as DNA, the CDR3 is TGCGCCAGCAGCTTGGAGGCGGGAGCGGCGTGGAGCGAAAAACTGTTTTTT.

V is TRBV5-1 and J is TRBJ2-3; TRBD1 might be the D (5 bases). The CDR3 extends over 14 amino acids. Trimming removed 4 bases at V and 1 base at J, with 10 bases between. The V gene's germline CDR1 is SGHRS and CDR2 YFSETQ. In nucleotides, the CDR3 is TGCGCCAGCAGCCTTGGACACGGCACAGATACGCAGTATTTT. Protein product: CASSLGHGTDTQYF.